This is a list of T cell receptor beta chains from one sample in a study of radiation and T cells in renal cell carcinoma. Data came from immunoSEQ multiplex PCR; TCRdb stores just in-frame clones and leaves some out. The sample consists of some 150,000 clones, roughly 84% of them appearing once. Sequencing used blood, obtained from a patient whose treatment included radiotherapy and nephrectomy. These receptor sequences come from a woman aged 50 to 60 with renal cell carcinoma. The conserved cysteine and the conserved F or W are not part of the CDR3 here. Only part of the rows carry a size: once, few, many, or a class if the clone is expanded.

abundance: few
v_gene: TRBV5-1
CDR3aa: ASSLALVGYGYT

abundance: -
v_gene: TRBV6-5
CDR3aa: ASRQGFGTEAF

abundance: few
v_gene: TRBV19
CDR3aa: ASSIGRATEAF

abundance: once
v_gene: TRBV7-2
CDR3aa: ASSLERAGSDTQY

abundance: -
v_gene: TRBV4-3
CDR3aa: ASSQDQLTATNEKLF

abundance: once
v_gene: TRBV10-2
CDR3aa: ASSEGHQNTEAF

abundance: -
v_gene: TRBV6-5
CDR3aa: ASSPRTRYEQF

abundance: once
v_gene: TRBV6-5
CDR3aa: ASSYSLQAYEQY

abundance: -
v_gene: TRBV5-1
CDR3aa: ASSSPGGWDTEAF

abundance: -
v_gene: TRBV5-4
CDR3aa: ASRPDRDNYGYT

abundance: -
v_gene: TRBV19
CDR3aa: ASSIVGQGESIQY

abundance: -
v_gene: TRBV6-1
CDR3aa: ASSEGDTRVRRYT

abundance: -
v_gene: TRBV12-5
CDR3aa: ASGSVFGGLTGTQY

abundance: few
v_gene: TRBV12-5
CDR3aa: ASGLIDTYEQY

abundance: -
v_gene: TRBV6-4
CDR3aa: ASSRTSGNTGELF

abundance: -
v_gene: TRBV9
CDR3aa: AGSPGLYGYT

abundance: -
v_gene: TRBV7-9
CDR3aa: ASSWRSVNSPLH

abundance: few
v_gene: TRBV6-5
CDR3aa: ASSYSTSTEAF

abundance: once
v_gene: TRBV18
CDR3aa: ASSPVQGASTEAF

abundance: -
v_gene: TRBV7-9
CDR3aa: ASSYRQGSWAEAF

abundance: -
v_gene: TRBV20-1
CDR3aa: SAPYVKEQY

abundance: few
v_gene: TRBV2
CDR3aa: ASMGWGSPLH

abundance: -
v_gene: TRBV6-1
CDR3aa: ASSEAMSSEAF

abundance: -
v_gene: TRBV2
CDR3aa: ASRAGQGDYEQY

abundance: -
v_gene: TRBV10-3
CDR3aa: AISEPNTLEQY

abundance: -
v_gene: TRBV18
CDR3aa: ASSPGGDGYT

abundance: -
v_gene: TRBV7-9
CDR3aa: ASSYAGVENTEAF

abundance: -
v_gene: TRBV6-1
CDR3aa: ASSENHYEQY

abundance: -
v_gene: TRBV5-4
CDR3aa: ASSLGTSVDHYEQY

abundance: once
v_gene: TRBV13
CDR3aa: ASSLGLWADGTYGYT

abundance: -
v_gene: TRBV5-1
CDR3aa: ASSLNGETQY

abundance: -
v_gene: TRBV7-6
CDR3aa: ASSLVLVGNNEQF

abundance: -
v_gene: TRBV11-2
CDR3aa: ASSLEAGFPYEQY

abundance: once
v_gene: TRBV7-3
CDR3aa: ASSSQGFDGYT

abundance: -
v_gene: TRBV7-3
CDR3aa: ASSLRVVAVPLPPY

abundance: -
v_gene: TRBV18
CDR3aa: ASSPDRGAEAF

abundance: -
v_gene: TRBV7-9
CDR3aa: ASSSPAQGVGVN

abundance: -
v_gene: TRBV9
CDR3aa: ASSTTQGDSTDTQY

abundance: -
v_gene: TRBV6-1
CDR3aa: ASSPPGARNTEAF